The 10 T cell receptor beta chains in this list originate from one sample, sequenced in a study of prognosis after radiotherapy for stage I lung cancer. Amplification of the TCR beta CDR3 (from genomic DNA) was done by two-round multiplex PCR. Every TRBV and TRBJ gene had its own specific primer in first-round PCR. Each CDR3 protein is one row after TCRdb ran MiXCR on the multiplex PCR reads. Among about 28,000 distinct CDR3 sequences, around 30% were seen once, and the ten largest hold 9.5% to 13%. The starting material was PBMCs, obtained before or after stereotactic body radiation therapy (not recorded which). The receptors come from a donor over 45 with non-small cell lung cancer.

This clonotype was seen just once. J is TRBJ1-4 and V is TRBV28; no firm D call. Germline lookup yields CDR1 MDHEN and CDR2 SYDVKM. Deletions cut 6 bases from V and 9 bases from J, with 17 bases between. The CDR3 spans 14 residues. The DNA of the CDR3 is TGTGCCAGCAGGTCCCGGGCCCCCGTCAAAAAACTGTTTTTT. Translation gives CASRSRAPVKKLFF.

By its share, this clonotype is medium-sized. CDR3 residues: CASSEGLAGLYEQYF. DNA of the CDR3: TGTGCCAGCAGTGAGGGACTAGCGGGACTATACGAGCAGTACTTC. The chain links TRBV2 to TRBJ2-7; 13 bases are shared with TRBD2. J gave up 4 bases and V 3 bases, and 3 bases lay outside the gene matches. The CDR3 totals 15 residues. Per the germline V gene, CDR1 is SNHLY and CDR2 is FYNNEI. Variable domain in full (rest from reference TRBV2 and TRBJ2-7): EPEVTQTPSHQVTQMGQEVILRCVPISNHLYFYWYRQILGQKVEFLVSFYNNEISEKSEIFDDQFSVERPDGSNFTLKIRSTKLEDSAMYFCASSEGLAGLYEQYFGPGTRLTVT.

Ten or more counts support this clonotype. The rearrangement uses TRBV11-1 and TRBJ2-3; the D is unclear. From germline, CDR1 is SGHAT and CDR2 FQDESV (reference sequence). The length of the CDR3 is 13 residues. V lost 4 bases and J 2 bases, leaving 7 bases between the germline ends. The CDR3 sequence: CASSWRPTDTQYF. In nucleotides, the CDR3 is TGTGCCAGCAGCTGGCGTCCCACAGATACGCAGTATTTT.

The count of this clonotype is one. The chain employs TRBV28 and TRBJ2-6, with 9 bases lining up with TRBD1. Per germline, CDR1 MDHEN and CDR2 SYDVKM. The length of the CDR3 is 17 residues. V gave up 2 bases and J gave up 4 bases; unmatched junction bases: 6. The CDR3 sequence: CASSLRDRVSGANVLTF. The CDR3 coding sequence is TGTGCCAGCAGTTTACGGGACAGGGTGTCCGGGGCCAACGTCCTGACTTTC.

For this clonotype: This may be a read error, as it is one base from a much larger clone. Since no conserved phenylalanine or tryptophan closes the CDR3, a read error is the likely cause. This chain joins TRBV12-3 or TRBV12-4 and TRBJ1-1; D is undetermined. CDR3 length: 13 amino acids. V was cut by 7 bases and J by 4 bases, with 13 bases left in between. The CDR3 DNA reads as TGTGCCAGCACTCTGAACAAGGGCACTGAAGCTTTCCTT. Translation gives CASTLNKGTEAFL.

This clonotype was found once. This may come from a read error, since a much larger clone is one base off. Since no conserved phenylalanine or tryptophan closes the CDR3, a read error is the likely cause. The chain is built from TRBV19 and TRBJ1-2; D uncertain. Germline values: CDR1 LNHDA, CDR2 SQIVND (reference sequence). The CDR3 is 17 residues long. V lost 3 bases and J 4 bases, leaving 21 bases between the germline ends. CDR3 nucleotide sequence: TGTGCCAGTAGTATTAACATCCGGGAACGTAGTAGCTATGGCTACACCCTC. Translated: CASSINIRERSSYGYTL.

Many counts were recorded for this clonotype. The chain couples TRBV10-3 to TRBJ1-6, with D perhaps TRBD1 (5 bases). With 7 bases removed from V and 7 bases from J, the gap between germline ends came to 11 bases. CDR1 and CDR2 (germline): ENHRY, SYGVKD. The CDR3 sequence is 13 residues long. The CDR3 sequence: CAIKSQGNSPLHF. The DNA of the CDR3 is TGTGCCATCAAGAGTCAGGGCAATTCACCCCTCCACTTT.

This clonotype has ten or more counts. V gene TRBV19 combines with J gene TRBJ1-4; 8 bases fit TRBD1. V gave up 6 bases and J gave up 3 bases; unmatched junction bases: 6. This CDR3 is 15 amino acids long. Germline CDR1 reads LNHDA; CDR2 reads SQIVND (reference sequence). The CDR3 loop reads CASRNQGAANEKLFF. The CDR3 DNA reads TGTGCCAGTAGAAACCAGGGGGCGGCTAATGAAAAACTGTTTTTT.

This clonotype was detected ten times or more. The V gene is TRBV19, the J gene TRBJ1-1, with a tentative D call TRBD1 (5 bases). CDR3 length equals 17 residues. Trimming took off 5 bases at V and 4 bases at J, with 23 bases between the two ends. Germline CDR1 LNHDA, CDR2 SQIVND (reference sequence). The CDR3, as DNA: TGTGCCAGTAGTCCGCCTCGGGACCCTCAAGGGCGCACTGAAGCTTTCTTT. Encoded protein: CASSPPRDPQGRTEAFF.

The chain has TRBV20-1 and TRBJ1-6; tentative D call: TRBD1 (6 bases). This CDR3 spans 15 amino acids. Germline loops: CDR1 DFQATT, CDR2 SNEGSKA (reference sequence). The ends were cut back, 2 bases at V and 7 bases at J, with 15 bases in the middle. CDR3: CSARWGHGGNSPLHF. CDR3 sequence (DNA): TGCAGTGCTAGATGGGGGCATGGAGGAAATTCACCCCTCCACTTT.